This T cell receptor beta chain emerged from a study of blood T cell repertoires in COVID-19. Background on the study: The study drew acute and convalescent COVID-19 samples from the United States, Italy and Spain. T cells, B-cell-depleted T cells, or PBMCs provided the cDNA or gDNA that served as material.

Original handling: Amplification with reference gene primers provided the estimates of nucleated cell counts. Generated by immunoSEQ multiplex PCR, the TCRdb table keeps only in-frame clones and is missing some. For V, J and clone size, that table is used; D and trimming come from the DNA. The sample holds 120,000 or so clones, over 60% seen once. With 4 bases removed from V and 0 bases from J, the gap between germline ends came to 13 bases. This CDR3 comprises 16 residues. The germline V gene has CDR1 LGHDT and CDR2 YNNKEL (reference sequence). The V and J genes are TRBV3-1 (or the pseudogene TRBV3-2) and TRBJ2-1; possible D gene TRBD1, 6 bases. The sequencing sample was made of peripheral blood. This receptor was taken from a man in his forties with active or convalescent COVID-19. CDR3 bases: TGTGCCAGCAGCCCCGGGACACAACGCTCCTACAATGAGCAGTTCTTC. It specifies CASSPGTQRSYNEQFF.